This TCR beta chain was observed in a study of CD8+ T cells in alopecia areata. As the sequencing template, cDNA was produced by extracting RNA and reverse transcribing it. Method: immunoSEQ multiplex PCR; TCRdb's copy keeps in-frame clones and lacks some. The data hold 90,000 to 100,000 clones, with 35% to 50% observed a single time. The study, taken as a whole, reports: Compared with normal scalp, lesional scalp had higher clonality and more expanded CD8+ clones. When scalp samples are sequenced, resident alphabeta T cells of normal skin are also captured.

As for this clone: Its matching antigen is unknown.

Collection of lesional scalp punch biopsies and peripheral blood was performed in alopecia areata patients. Cell sorting was applied to PBMCs, and CD4+ and CD8+ T cells were collected. Trimming removed 5 bases from V and 4 bases from J, with 11 bases in between. Germline CDR1 reads MNHEY; CDR2 reads SMNVEV (reference sequence). The length of the CDR3 is 13 residues. The rearrangement links TRBV27 to TRBJ1-1; D gene uncertain. The source material was CD4+ T cells sorted from blood. The receptor was isolated from a human donor with alopecia areata. The CDR3: CASSPAHRTEAFF. The CDR3 bases are TGTGCCAGCAGTCCTGCTCACCGCACTGAAGCTTTCTTT.